Below are 27 T cell receptor beta chains sequenced from a single sample in a study of cytomegalovirus exposure and HLA in healthy donors. PCR involved 60 Vbeta and 13 Jbeta primers. Assay: immunoSEQ multiplex PCR; the TCRdb copy retains only in-frame clones and omits some. The top ten clones hold around 5% of a sample with fewer than 130,000 clones, around 80% of them seen once. Sequencing input: PBMCs. The receptors derive from a female donor in good health and CMV-seropositive.

V gene TRBV7-2 combines with J gene TRBJ2-3, with TRBD2 identical over 11 bases. The trim removed 1 base at V and 6 bases at J, leaving 12 bases unmatched. Germline CDR1 is SGHTA and CDR2 is FQGNSA. The CDR3 sequence is 18 residues long. CDR3 protein: CASSLGASGGRQMDTQYF. The CDR3 DNA follows: TGTGCCAGCAGCTTAGGGGCTAGCGGGGGGCGCCAAATGGATACGCAGTATTTT. The variable domain in full, with the rest retrieved from reference TRBV7-2 and TRBJ2-3, is GAGVSQSPSNKVTEKGKDVELRCDPISGHTALYWYRQSLGQGLEFLIYFQGNSAPDKSGLPSDRFSAERTGGSVSTLTIQRTQQEDSAVYLCASSLGASGGRQMDTQYFGPGTRLTVL.

The chain carries TRBV5-1 and TRBJ1-1; D uncertain. The CDR3 is 16 amino acids. Trimming removed 0 bases at V and 5 bases at J, with 17 bases between. Germline V gene sequence: CDR1 SGHRS, CDR2 YFSETQ. CDR3 sequence reads: CASSLDAASSVTEAFF. The CDR3 bases are TGCGCCAGCAGCTTGGACGCGGCCTCGAGCGTAACTGAAGCTTTCTTT.

J is TRBJ2-6 and V is TRBV18; TRBD2 aligns across 10 bases. Germline V gives CDR1 KGHSH, CDR2 LQKENI. The CDR3 has 20 amino acids. J lost 2 bases, V lost 2 bases, and 12 bases had no gene match. As DNA, the CDR3 is TGTGCCAGCTCACCAGGGGCTAGCGGGGGTTCCTTTGCTGGGGCCAACGTCCTGACTTTC. It is translated as CASSPGASGGSFAGANVLTF.

The CDR3 DNA reads TGTGCCAGCACAATGAGTGGAGATACGCAGTATTTT. Translating gives CASTMSGDTQYF. The J gene is TRBJ2-3, the V gene TRBV6-6; no definite D call. Germline values: CDR1 MNHNY, CDR2 SVGAGI (reference sequence). There are 12 residues in the CDR3. Trimming stripped 7 bases from V and 5 bases from J, with 10 bases between.

The chain employs TRBV11-3 and TRBJ2-5; perhaps TRBD2 as D (6 bases). The CDR3 is 19 amino acids. The V end lost 1 base, the J end lost 2 bases, and 23 bases lay between the germline ends. CDR1 is SGHNT, CDR2 YENEEA, per germline. The DNA for the CDR3 is TGTGCCAGCAGCTTAGTCCCCCTCAAACTAGCTTGGGGACAAGAGACCCAGTACTTC. This translates into CASSLVPLKLAWGQETQYF.

J is TRBJ1-5 and V is TRBV18; D unclear. V was clipped by 2 bases and J by 2 bases, with 7 bases between them. The CDR3 runs to 14 residues. Germline values: CDR1 KGHSH, CDR2 LQKENI. The DNA for the CDR3 is TGTGCCAGCTCACCAGGTATAGGCAATCAGCCCCAGCATTTT. Translation gives CASSPGIGNQPQHF.

This rearrangement joins TRBV7-9 to TRBJ1-5, with D uncertain. With 4 bases removed from V and 3 bases from J, the gap between germline ends came to 13 bases. Germline V gene data show CDR1 as SEHNR and CDR2 as FQNEAQ (reference sequence). The CDR3 consists of 15 residues. The CDR3 spells CASSSSGLFNQPQHF. Written as DNA, the CDR3 is TGTGCCAGCAGCTCCTCAGGTCTTTTCAATCAGCCCCAGCATTTT.

The rearrangement uses TRBV28 and TRBJ2-7; 7 bases are shared with TRBD1. Germline V lookup: CDR1 MDHEN, CDR2 SYDVKM. The length of the CDR3 is 14 residues. V lost 7 bases and J lost 3; bases outside the gene matches: 9. The CDR3 DNA follows: TGTGCCAGCAATCCGGGACAGTGGATCTACGAGCAGTACTTC. It encodes CASNPGQWIYEQYF.

The rearrangement links TRBV15 to TRBJ2-2; TRBD2 matches 7 bases. Germline V CDR1 and CDR2: LNHNV, YYDKDF (reference sequence). The CDR3 consists of 16 residues. The V gene end was trimmed by 0 bases and the J gene end by 1 base; junction bases not matched to a gene: 2. The CDR3 protein is CATSREASGNTGELFF. In DNA form, the CDR3 reads TGTGCCACCAGCAGAGAGGCTAGCGGGAACACCGGGGAGCTGTTTTTT.

The chain uses TRBV4-3 and TRBJ2-1, with a tentative D call TRBD2 (5 bases). Germline V gene lookup returns CDR1 LGHNA and CDR2 YSLEER. This CDR3 region has 13 residues. Trimming cost V 0 bases and J 9 bases, with 9 bases left between them. DNA for the CDR3: TGCGCCAGCAGCCAAGATACTAGATTTGAGCAGTTCTTC. This encodes CASSQDTRFEQFF.

V is TRBV30 and J is TRBJ2-1, with 8 bases identical to TRBD2. CDR3 length equals 14 residues. The V and J ends lost 0 bases and 10 bases, in that order; junction bases with no gene match: 8. Germline V gives CDR1 GTSNPN, CDR2 SVGIG (reference sequence). DNA of the CDR3: TGTGCCTGGAGTGTCGGGACTAGAAACGGCGAGCAGTTCTTC. It encodes CAWSVGTRNGEQFF.

V and J are TRBV27 and TRBJ2-2; no firm D call. Germline V CDR1 and CDR2: MNHEY, SMNVEV (reference sequence). The V and J ends lost 6 bases and 2 bases respectively, with 16 bases between them. The CDR3 has 16 amino acids. CDR3 sequence reads: CASRRLTGINTGELFF. The CDR3 region has the DNA TGTGCCAGCAGGCGACTGACCGGAATCAACACCGGGGAGCTGTTTTTT.

The CDR3 loop is CSVVRVNTEAFF. DNA of the CDR3: TGCAGCGTTGTTCGAGTGAACACTGAAGCTTTCTTT. This chain joins TRBV29-1 and TRBJ1-1; D not certain. The CDR3 loop spans 12 amino acids. Trimming removed 4 bases from V and 0 bases from J, with 6 bases in between. Germline assignment: CDR1 SQVTM and CDR2 ANQGSEA.

The CDR3 loop is CASSALLTSGGGSSYNEQFF. In nucleotides, the CDR3 is TGTGCCAGCAGCGCCCTCCTAACTAGCGGGGGGGGGAGCTCCTACAATGAGCAGTTCTTC. The V and J genes are TRBV9 and TRBJ2-1; 13 nucleotides line up with TRBD2. The germline gives CDR1 SGDLS, CDR2 YYNGEE. The CDR3 is 20 amino acids. With V trimmed by 3 bases and J by 0 bases, 12 bases remained unmatched.

In the case of this clone: An end of the junction does not agree with germline; a read error may underlie this. The chain uses TRBV7-7 and TRBJ2-3; TRBD1 matches 8 bases. Per germline, CDR1 SSHAT and CDR2 FNYEAQ (reference sequence). The CDR3 runs to 15 residues. CDR3 protein: CASSYTPGGADTQYF. The CDR3 DNA is TGTGCTAGCAGCTACACCCCAGGGGGCGCAGATACGCAGTATTTT.

The chain links TRBV19 to TRBJ2-1; 8 nucleotides align to TRBD2. The CDR3 is 13 residues long. The germline gives CDR1 LNHDA, CDR2 SQIVND (reference sequence). Trimming at V came to 5 bases and at J to 4 bases, leaving 1 base not matched to a gene. In nucleotides, the CDR3 is TGTGCCAGTAGTCGGGGGGGGTACAATGAGCAGTTCTTC. Translation: CASSRGGYNEQFF.

V and J are TRBV18 and TRBJ1-5, with D unclear. Germline loops: CDR1 KGHSH, CDR2 LQKENI. The CDR3 is 15 amino acids. V shed 3 bases and J shed 5 bases, with 14 bases lying between them. Here the CDR3 reads CASSPIGSPDQPQHF. CDR3 nucleotides: TGTGCCAGCTCACCCATTGGGAGTCCCGATCAGCCCCAGCATTTT.

On this clone: One end of the junction does not line up with germline, which may come from a read error. Distinct nucleotide sequences in the sample also encode this CDR3. The chain recombines TRBV30 with TRBJ2-1; 12 bases fit TRBD2. From germline, CDR1 is GTSNPN and CDR2 SVGIG (reference sequence). CDR3 length: 14 residues. CDR3 region: CAWSASGGAREQFF. CDR3 in DNA: TGCGCCTGGAGTGCTAGCGGGGGGGCCCGGGAGCAGTTCTTC.

This chain connects TRBV29-1 to TRBJ2-7; D may be TRBD2 (5 bases). Germline lookup yields CDR1 SQVTM and CDR2 ANQGSEA. Deletions cut 5 bases from V and 0 bases from J, with 14 bases between. The CDR3 covers 14 residues. The chain's CDR3 is CSVKDPGSSYEQYF. The CDR3 nucleotides are TGCAGCGTTAAGGACCCGGGGAGCTCCTACGAGCAGTACTTC.

The chain joins TRBV6-4 to TRBJ2-1; 8 bases are shared with TRBD2. V lost 5 bases, J lost 0 bases, and 0 bases stayed unmatched. The CDR3 has 14 amino acids. CDR1 is MRHNA and CDR2 is SNTAGT in the germline V gene. The CDR3 DNA follows: TGTGCCAGCAGTCGGGGGGGCTCCTACAATGAGCAGTTCTTC. Translating gives CASSRGGSYNEQFF.

This clone showed up just once. The CDR3 DNA sequence: TGTGCCAGCAGCCAGGGACACGCCGAGCAGTACTTC. The encoded protein is CASSQGHAEQYF. The J gene is TRBJ2-7, the V gene TRBV6-5, with D tentatively TRBD1 (6 bases). This CDR3 region has 12 residues. Trimming stripped 6 bases from V and 6 bases from J, with 12 bases between. CDR1 and CDR2 (germline): MNHEY, SVGAGI.

V is TRBV30 and J is TRBJ1-6, with 7 bases fitting TRBD1. The CDR3 contains 15 residues. The germline CDR1 and CDR2 sequences are GTSNPN and SVGIG (reference sequence). With V trimmed by 1 base and J by 6 bases, 6 bases remained unmatched. The DNA for the CDR3 is TGTGCCTGGAGTGCCCGACAGGGAGGTAATTCACCCCTCCACTTT. It is translated as CAWSARQGGNSPLHF.

Concerning this clone itself: A read error may produce the germline difference seen at one junction end. V and J are TRBV7-2 and TRBJ2-5; a possible D gene is TRBD2 (5 bases). Germline V CDR1 and CDR2: SGHTA, FQGNSA. This CDR3 has 14 amino acids. For the CDR3, the DNA is TGTGCCAGCAGCGTAGCGCCAGGCCGAGAGACCCAGTACTTC. The encoded protein is CASSVAPGRETQYF.

In this sample, this clone turned up once. V usage is TRBV5-1 and J usage is TRBJ1-5; 7 bases agree with TRBD1. The J segment lost 6 bases and the V segment lost 4 bases, leaving 4 bases of the junction unmatched. The germline V gene has CDR1 SGHRS and CDR2 YFSETQ. The CDR3 spans 13 residues. CDR3 amino acids: CASSLQGTQPQHF. The CDR3 DNA sequence: TGCGCCAGCAGCCTACAGGGGACTCAGCCCCAGCATTTT. The entire variable domain, with the rest obtained from reference TRBV5-1 and TRBJ1-5, is as follows: KAGVTQTPRYLIKTRGQQVTLSCSPISGHRSVSWYQQTPGQGLQFLFEYFSETQRNKGNFPGRFSGRQFSNSRSEMNVSTLELGDSALYLCASSLQGTQPQHFGDGTRLSIL.

J is TRBJ2-7 and V is TRBV5-8; 7 bases match TRBD1. V shed 5 bases, J shed 3 bases, and the junction held 8 bases outside the gene matches. This CDR3 has 14 residues. Per the germline V gene, CDR1 is SGHTS and CDR2 is YDEGEE. The CDR3, as DNA: TGTGCCAGCAGTCCCGGGACAGTCATCTACGAGCAGTACTTC. Protein product: CASSPGTVIYEQYF.

This clone was observed a few times. This chain joins TRBV7-2 and TRBJ2-5; 15 bases agree with TRBD2. The CDR3 covers 18 residues. V was clipped by 3 bases and J by 4 bases; unmatched bases: 9. Germline values: CDR1 SGHTA, CDR2 FQGNSA. The CDR3: CASSLGGLAGGTTETQYF. CDR3 DNA sequence: TGTGCCAGCAGCTTGGGTGGACTAGCGGGGGGGACGACAGAGACCCAGTACTTC.

This chain links TRBV11-1 with TRBJ2-7; 9 bases are shared with TRBD1. The CDR3 has 16 residues. The trim removed 3 bases at V and 5 bases at J, leaving 11 bases unmatched. Germline CDR1 reads SGHAT; CDR2 reads FQDESV (reference sequence). The CDR3 region is CASSLGDEQGANEQYF. The CDR3 coding sequence is TGTGCCAGCAGCTTGGGGGATGAACAGGGGGCAAACGAGCAGTACTTC.